Below are 19 T cell receptor beta chains sequenced from a single sample in a study of blood T cells in healthy people across ages. Next came a second PCR, run for roughly 7 to 12 cycles, which used a sample-barcoded 5' primer along with a J-beta primer mix. Via MiXCR, TCRdb re-called the 5' RACE reads, giving one row per CDR3 protein. The sample includes fewer than 950,000 distinct CDR3 sequences, 35% to 40% seen only once; the top ten take roughly 13%. The specimen sequenced was blood. These receptors were taken from a man younger than 35 in good health.

The table lists this clonotype with many counts. One base away lies a much larger clone, so this may be a sequencing read error. The chain employs TRBV12-3 or TRBV12-4 and TRBJ2-7; 7 bases fit TRBD1. V lost 5 bases and J lost 2; bases outside the gene matches: 3. CDR3 length: 13 residues. The CDR3 region is CASSVGTAYEQYF. The CDR3 region has the DNA TGTGCCAGCAGTGTAGGGACAGCCTACGAGCAGTACTTC.

V is TRBV7-8 and J is TRBJ2-2, with D unclear. The V and J ends lost 3 bases and 0 bases respectively, with 17 bases between them. CDR1 SGHVS and CDR2 FQNEAQ come from the germline V gene. This CDR3 is 18 amino acids long. The CDR3 loop is CASSFGRSSSTNTGELFF. The CDR3 region has the DNA TGTGCCAGCAGCTTTGGGCGGAGTTCATCTACGAACACCGGGGAGCTGTTTTTT.

A note on this clonotype: This sequence may be a read error, since a much larger clone differs from it by one base. The rearrangement links TRBV5-1 to TRBJ2-7, with D perhaps matching TRBD1 (5 bases). The length of the CDR3 is 14 residues. Trimming shortened V by 4 bases and J by 4 bases, and 15 bases separated the two germline ends. The germline V gene has CDR1 SGHRS and CDR2 YFSETQ. The CDR3, as DNA: TGCGCCAGCAGCGTAAGGTCAGGGTGGTACGAGCAGTACTTC. Protein: CASSVRSGWYEQYF.

CDR3 loop: CASSQGRGTYGYTF. The DNA for the CDR3 is TGCGCCAGCAGCCAAGGCCGGGGTACCTATGGCTACACCTTC. This chain joins TRBV4-1 and TRBJ1-2, with unresolved D. Germline-derived CDR1 and CDR2 are MGHRA and YSYEKL. The CDR3 is 14 amino acids. V lost 1 base, J lost 4 bases, and 10 bases lay in between.

This clonotype appeared a few times. This CDR3 is CASSFLSSRGDTDTQYF. The CDR3 coding sequence is TGTGCCAGCAGTTTCCTATCTAGTCGGGGGGACACAGATACGCAGTATTTT. This chain joins TRBV12-3 or TRBV12-4 and TRBJ2-3; TRBD2 matches 7 bases. The junction had 11 bases not matched to a gene; V was cut back by 3 bases and J by 2 bases. The CDR3 is 17 residues long.

The genes are TRBV28 and TRBJ2-4; possible D gene TRBD1, 5 bases. The CDR3 contains 14 residues. V lost 10 bases and J 2 bases, leaving 15 bases between the germline ends. Germline V gene data show CDR1 as MDHEN and CDR2 as SYDVKM. The chain's CDR3 is CATESGSTKNIQYF. Written as DNA, the CDR3 is TGTGCCACCGAATCAGGGTCGACCAAAAACATTCAGTACTTC.

As to this clonotype: This sequence may be a read error, since a much larger clone differs from it by one base. The chain uses TRBV9 and TRBJ2-3, with 8 bases that match TRBD2. Trimming removed 4 bases from V and 4 bases from J; junction bases left unmatched: 5. This CDR3 region has 14 residues. CDR1 and CDR2 from the germline V gene are SGDLS and YYNGEE. CDR3 in amino acids: CASSLGRAPDTQYF. The CDR3 bases are TGTGCCAGCAGCCTCGGGAGGGCCCCAGATACGCAGTATTTT.

In this sample, this clonotype turned up many times. The chain is built from TRBV20-1 and TRBJ2-5, with 9 nucleotides matching TRBD2. The CDR3 covers 12 residues. Germline lookup yields CDR1 DFQATT and CDR2 SNEGSKA (reference sequence). Trimming removed 6 bases from V and 8 bases from J; junction bases left unmatched: 7. The CDR3 protein is CSAASGVATQYF. The CDR3 DNA reads as TGCAGTGCGGCTAGCGGGGTTGCAACCCAGTACTTC.

This clonotype was observed at least ten times. The chain carries TRBV4-3 and TRBJ2-7, with a weak D call TRBD1 (6 bases). This CDR3 is built from 13 residues. Germline-derived CDR1 and CDR2 are LGHNA and YSLEER. The V and J ends lost 1 base and 5 bases respectively, with 9 bases between them. The CDR3 spells CASSQGPGDEQYF. As DNA, the CDR3 is TGCGCCAGCAGCCAAGGGCCAGGGGACGAGCAGTACTTC.

V usage is TRBV29-1 and J usage is TRBJ2-5; a weak D match, TRBD2 (5 bases). The tail of the sequence fits TRBJ2-7 better, so the J call may be wrong. Germline CDR1 and CDR2: SQVTM and ANQGSEA. This CDR3 spans 16 amino acids. In nucleotides, the CDR3 is TGCAGCGCCCATTCGCGGGTTGGACCATACCCCTACGAGCAGTACTTC. It yields the protein CSAHSRVGPYPYEQYF.

This clonotype appeared a few times. The V call is TRBV12-3 or TRBV12-4, the J call TRBJ1-1, with D maybe TRBD1 (5 bases). The CDR3 sequence is 15 residues long. Between the trimmed V and J ends, which lost 3 bases and 4 bases, there was a span of 15 bases. The CDR3 DNA is TGTGCCAGCAGTTTTGGCCGGGGGTGGGGCACTGAAGCTTTCTTT. Residues: CASSFGRGWGTEAFF.

The rearrangement uses TRBV4-2 and TRBJ1-2; D may be TRBD1 (6 bases). The CDR3 length is 19 residues. Deletions cut 2 bases from V and 5 bases from J, with 27 bases between. CDR1 and CDR2 from the germline V gene are LGHNA and YNFKEQ. The CDR3 spells CASSQPGAQQGLLQYGYTF. CDR3 bases: TGTGCCAGCAGCCAACCCGGAGCCCAACAGGGTTTGTTACAATATGGCTACACCTTC.

This clonotype was counted a few times. V gene TRBV5-6 combines with J gene TRBJ2-1; D is possibly TRBD2 (6 bases). V shed 3 bases and J shed 7 bases, with 11 bases lying between them. The CDR3 has 13 amino acids. Germline CDR1 is SGHDT and CDR2 is YYEEEE. In DNA form, the CDR3 reads TGTGCCAGCAGCTGGGGACTGATTAATGAGCAGTTCTTC. Its protein is CASSWGLINEQFF.

The rearrangement joins TRBV2 to TRBJ2-7, with D unclear. The end of the DNA aligns better with TRBJ2-4, so the J call may be wrong. This CDR3 has 14 residues. Germline CDR1 and CDR2: SNHLY and FYNNEI. CDR3 DNA: TGTGCCAGCAGTGAGTCTGGGTACAAAAACATTCAGTACTTC. Residues: CASSESGYKNIQYF.

Points on this clonotype: An end of the junction differs from the germline gene, which may be a read error. The chain combines TRBV12-3 or TRBV12-4 with TRBJ2-2, with D perhaps matching TRBD2 (5 bases). The CDR3 consists of 14 residues. This CDR3 is CAGSLPRDTGELFF. CDR3 DNA sequence: TGTGCCGGCAGTTTACCGAGGGACACCGGGGAGCTGTTTTTT.

Regarding this clonotype: This may arise from a read error, as a much more abundant clone is one base away. The chain carries TRBV7-2 and TRBJ1-2; D is unclear. Germline CDR1 and CDR2: SGHTA and FQGNSA. The CDR3 spans 13 residues. Here the CDR3 reads CASSLTLNSGYTF. CDR3 coding DNA: TGTGCCAGCAGCCTCACACTAAACTCTGGCTACACCTTC.

This clonotype was seen repeatedly, ten times or more. The gene calls are TRBV9 and TRBJ2-3; perhaps TRBD2 as D (5 bases). V was clipped by 2 bases and J by 0 bases, with 13 bases between them. Germline V CDR1 and CDR2: SGDLS, YYNGEE. The CDR3 sequence is 16 residues long. CDR3 region: CASSVSETTSTDTQYF. CDR3 nucleotides: TGTGCCAGCAGCGTCTCAGAGACTACTAGCACAGATACGCAGTATTTT.

The chain uses TRBV5-5 and TRBJ2-7; TRBD2 aligns across 9 bases. The DNA end favors TRBJ2-5, so the J call may be wrong. The CDR3 length is 15 residues. The germline gives CDR1 SGHKS, CDR2 YYEKEE (reference sequence). CDR3 DNA: TGTGCCAGCAGCCCTTCGCTAGCGGGGCGAGAGACCCAGTACTTC. Translating it yields CASSPSLAGRETQYF.

This clonotype was picked up many times. The genes are TRBV20-1 and TRBJ2-3, with D uncertain. The CDR3 spans 16 residues. Germline values: CDR1 DFQATT, CDR2 SNEGSKA (reference sequence). V was clipped by 0 bases and J by 0 bases, with 13 bases between them. CDR3 in amino acids: CSARDGIAASTDTQYF. CDR3 DNA: TGCAGTGCTAGAGATGGGATCGCTGCTAGCACAGATACGCAGTATTTT.